The 29 T cell receptor beta chains below come from one sample, sequenced in a study of technical replicates of blood from a handful of donors. Sequenced by immunoSEQ multiplex PCR; TCRdb stores in-frame clones only, minus some. This sample has tens of thousands of clones; roughly 94% occur once, and the top ten carry 0.25% to 0.3%. Sequencing used T cells isolated from PBMCs. The receptors were gathered from a human donor in good health.

The chain combines TRBV19 with TRBJ2-2, with a tentative D call TRBD2 (6 bases). V was trimmed by 7 bases and J by 2 bases, leaving 17 bases between them. The germline V gene encodes CDR1 LNHDA and CDR2 SQIVND (reference sequence). The CDR3 runs 16 residues. CDR3: CASTVWRGLNTGELFF. Written as DNA, the CDR3 is TGTGCCAGTACGGTTTGGCGGGGACTTAACACCGGGGAGCTGTTTTTT.

The chain employs TRBV5-1 and TRBJ2-7; 9 bases fit TRBD1. V was pared by 4 bases and J by 2 bases, with 7 bases of the junction left unmatched. CDR1 is SGHRS, CDR2 YFSETQ, per germline. This CDR3 has 15 amino acids. The CDR3 bases are TGCGCCAGCAGCCCGGGACAGGGAAAAACCTACGAGCAGTACTTC. This encodes CASSPGQGKTYEQYF.

This sequence joins TRBV6-1 and TRBJ1-5; 7 positions agree with TRBD1. Germline values: CDR1 MNHNS, CDR2 SASEGT. The CDR3 extends over 15 amino acids. Trimming at V came to 4 bases and at J to 2 bases, leaving 5 bases not matched to a gene. The CDR3 sequence: CASSVIDRGNQPQHF. For the CDR3, the DNA is TGTGCCAGCAGTGTGATAGACAGGGGCAATCAGCCCCAGCATTTT.

V gene TRBV7-8 combines with J gene TRBJ2-1; TRBD2 agrees at 10 bases. This CDR3 is 16 amino acids long. The germline CDR1 and CDR2 sequences are SGHVS and FQNEAQ. Germline trimming cut 1 base from V and 7 bases from J; bases unmatched to any gene: 7. The DNA of the CDR3 is TGTGCCAGCAGCTTAGGGAGAGCGGGAGGGCCAAATGAGCAGTTCTTC. It specifies CASSLGRAGGPNEQFF.

This clone was detected only once. This chain links TRBV7-9 with TRBJ2-5; 13 bases map to TRBD2. Trimming at V came to 5 bases and at J to 3 bases, leaving 3 bases not matched to a gene. CDR3 length equals 15 residues. Germline assignment: CDR1 SEHNR and CDR2 FQNEAQ (reference sequence). In DNA form, the CDR3 reads TGTGCCAGCAGCCCGGGACTAGCGGGGAAAGAGACCCAGTACTTC. This gives the protein CASSPGLAGKETQYF.

The chain is built from TRBV5-1 and TRBJ1-1, with D unclear. Trimming left V 2 bases short and J 4 bases short, with 15 bases between. The CDR3 has 15 residues. Germline loops: CDR1 SGHRS, CDR2 YFSETQ. CDR3 in amino acids: CASSFDGLGGTEAFF. CDR3 DNA sequence: TGCGCCAGCAGCTTTGACGGACTGGGTGGCACTGAAGCTTTCTTT.

The rearrangement uses TRBV1 and TRBJ1-1; TRBD1 is the table's D call and was not checked against the DNA. TRBV1 is listed as a pseudogene. The CDR3 contains 17 residues. The CDR3 nucleotides read TGCACCAGCAGCCAAGATGTACAGGGAGCCGCGAACACTGAAGCTTTCTTT. Its protein product is CTSSQDVQGAANTEAFF.

This chain uses TRBV6-5 with TRBJ1-1; D ambiguous. The CDR3 totals 15 residues. Germline values: CDR1 MNHEY, CDR2 SVGAGI. V was trimmed by 5 bases and J by 3 bases, leaving 16 bases between them. The CDR3 reads CASSLTRIRDTEAFF. CDR3 coding DNA: TGTGCCAGCAGTCTGACTAGGATCCGGGACACTGAAGCTTTCTTT.

The gene calls are TRBV5-1 and TRBJ2-7; tentative D call: TRBD2 (6 bases). Germline V lookup: CDR1 SGHRS, CDR2 YFSETQ. There are 14 residues in the CDR3. The V end was cut by 4 bases, the J end by 3 bases, with 14 bases between. The CDR3 region is CASSPDGGNYEQYF. The CDR3 coding sequence is TGCGCCAGCAGCCCTGACGGGGGTAACTACGAGCAGTACTTC.

The gene calls are TRBV6-1 and TRBJ2-7, with D uncertain. V shed 7 bases and J shed 2 bases, with 9 bases lying between them. CDR1 is MNHNS, CDR2 SASEGT, per germline. This CDR3 contains 12 residues. The CDR3 coding sequence is TGTGCCAGCAAGAGTTTAACCTACGAGCAGTACTTC. This gives the protein CASKSLTYEQYF.

The chain couples TRBV2 to TRBJ2-1; D unresolved. The CDR3 contains 11 residues. The ends were cut back, 6 bases at V and 9 bases at J, with 9 bases in the middle. Germline V gene sequence: CDR1 SNHLY, CDR2 FYNNEI. The CDR3 nucleotides read TGTGCCAGCAGCGCTGGCGGTGAGCAGTTCTTC. Its protein product is CASSAGGEQFF. The variable domain in full, with the rest retrieved from reference TRBV2 and TRBJ2-1, is EPEVTQTPSHQVTQMGQEVILRCVPISNHLYFYWYRQILGQKVEFLVSFYNNEISEKSEIFDDQFSVERPDGSNFTLKIRSTKLEDSAMYFCASSAGGEQFFGPGTRLTVL.

The chain recombines TRBV28 with TRBJ2-7; TRBD1 agrees at 9 bases. The germline gives CDR1 MDHEN, CDR2 SYDVKM. V lost 8 bases, J lost 6 bases, and 11 bases stayed unmatched. There are 14 residues in the CDR3. The DNA of the CDR3 is TGTGCCAGCGGGGGGCGACAGGGGGTAGGCGAGCAGTACTTC. Amino acids: CASGGRQGVGEQYF.

The chain has TRBV19 and TRBJ2-7, with 7 bases fitting TRBD1. The germline CDR1 and CDR2 sequences are LNHDA and SQIVND (reference sequence). The trim removed 6 bases at V and 2 bases at J, leaving 10 bases unmatched. This CDR3 region has 15 residues. In DNA form, the CDR3 reads TGTGCCAGTAGCACGACCCCGACAGGGCCCTACGAGCAGTACTTC. Translating it yields CASSTTPTGPYEQYF.

The chain has TRBV28 and TRBJ2-4; TRBD1 matches at 8 bases. CDR3 length: 15 residues. V lost 8 bases, J lost 1 base, and 7 bases stayed unmatched. The V gene's germline CDR1 is MDHEN and CDR2 SYDVKM. Here the CDR3 DNA reads TGTGCCAGCGGCCCAGGGGGCATGGCCAAAAACATTCAGTACTTC. Encoded protein: CASGPGGMAKNIQYF.

CDR3 amino acids: CASSLDTYGYTF. CDR3 nucleotide sequence: TGTGCCAGCAGCTTGGACACCTATGGCTACACCTTC. This chain links TRBV11-3 with TRBJ1-2, with a possible D match to TRBD1 (5 bases). Trimming pared 3 bases from V and 4 bases from J, leaving 6 bases between. In germline, CDR1 is SGHNT, CDR2 YENEEA. The CDR3 runs 12 residues.

The CDR3 reads CASSLFRTGTVYNEQFF. The CDR3 DNA reads TGTGCCAGCAGCTTATTCCGTACCGGGACAGTCTACAATGAGCAGTTCTTC. The chain combines TRBV11-3 with TRBJ2-1; 7 bases are a match to TRBD1. Germline V gene lookup returns CDR1 SGHNT and CDR2 YENEEA. The CDR3 spans 17 residues. V lost 2 bases and J lost 3; bases outside the gene matches: 10.

CDR3 DNA sequence: TGTGCCAGCAGCCATCTCCAAACAGCGGCCCTCCTCACAGATACGCAGTATTTT. Protein product: CASSHLQTAALLTDTQYF. This chain links TRBV14 with TRBJ2-3, with D maybe TRBD2 (5 bases). The V and J ends lost 3 bases and 2 bases respectively, with 21 bases between them. CDR1 and CDR2 from the germline V gene are SGHDN and FVKESK. This CDR3 contains 18 residues.

The chain uses TRBV7-3 and TRBJ2-1; D is ambiguous. Trimming took 5 bases from V and 2 from J, leaving 16 bases between them. The germline gives CDR1 SGHTA, CDR2 FQGTGA. The CDR3 is made up of 16 amino acids. The CDR3 region is CASSLSPGEPYNEQFF. The CDR3 nucleotides read TGTGCCAGCAGCCTGTCACCAGGCGAACCCTACAATGAGCAGTTCTTC.

The chain couples TRBV9 to TRBJ2-7; tentative D call: TRBD2 (5 bases). The germline CDR1 and CDR2 sequences are SGDLS and YYNGEE. The CDR3 loop spans 14 amino acids. The V end lost 0 bases, the J end lost 3 bases, and 10 bases lay between the germline ends. The CDR3 is CASSVGGEVYEQYF. CDR3 DNA: TGTGCCAGCAGCGTAGGGGGAGAGGTCTACGAGCAGTACTTC.

The table lists this clone with a count of one. The rearrangement links TRBV2 to TRBJ2-1; 9 bases agree with TRBD2. Trimming at V came to 4 bases and at J to 7 bases, leaving 17 bases not matched to a gene. CDR1 is SNHLY, CDR2 FYNNEI, per germline. The CDR3 has 18 amino acids. In DNA, the CDR3 is TGTGCCAGCAGTGGATTAAAGCGCGCGGGGGGGCCTCGTAATGAGCAGTTCTTC. This codes for CASSGLKRAGGPRNEQFF.

This sequence joins TRBV11-2 and TRBJ2-1, with 10 bases fitting TRBD2. CDR3 length: 18 residues. Germline V CDR1 and CDR2: SGHAT, FQNNGV. After removal of 5 bases from V and 15 bases from J, the junction contained 25 bases not matched to a gene. CDR3 sequence reads: CASSPLTGTSAMERGTFF. The CDR3 nucleotides read TGTGCCAGCAGCCCGTTGACGGGGACTAGCGCGATGGAAAGGGGTACGTTCTTC.

The V and J genes are TRBV10-3 and TRBJ2-7, with D possibly being TRBD2 (6 bases). The germline V gene has CDR1 ENHRY and CDR2 SYGVKD. This CDR3 spans 14 amino acids. Trimming removed 0 bases at V and 2 bases at J, with 8 bases between. DNA of the CDR3: TGTGCCATCAGTGAGTCTAGCGGCGCCTACGAGCAGTACTTC. Translated: CAISESSGAYEQYF.

The table lists this clone with a few counts. The chain has TRBV6-1 and TRBJ2-7; TRBD1 aligns across 8 bases. Per germline, CDR1 MNHNS and CDR2 SASEGT. Germline trimming cut 4 bases from V and 2 bases from J; bases unmatched to any gene: 4. This CDR3 is 14 amino acids long. CDR3 in amino acids: CASSGDRGTYEQYF. The CDR3 DNA reads as TGTGCCAGCAGTGGCGACAGGGGAACCTACGAGCAGTACTTC.

The chain employs TRBV7-9 and TRBJ2-5; 12 positions agree with TRBD1. This CDR3 is built from 16 residues. Germline V gene data show CDR1 as SEHNR and CDR2 as FQNEAQ (reference sequence). Losses at the gene ends were 2 bases for V and 5 bases for J; bases not matched to a gene: 6. For the CDR3, the DNA is TGTGCCAGCAGCTTACCTGGGACAGGGGGCATGGAGACCCAGTACTTC. Protein sequence: CASSLPGTGGMETQYF.

The rearrangement links TRBV5-4 to TRBJ2-5; 12 nucleotides match TRBD2. With V trimmed by 1 base and J by 2 bases, 9 bases remained unmatched. CDR3 size: 18 residues. Germline-derived CDR1 and CDR2 are SGHNT and YYREEE (reference sequence). DNA of the CDR3: TGTGCCAGCAGCTTGTCCTCCTATCTAGCGGGGGGGCAAGAGACCCAGTACTTC. Protein sequence: CASSLSSYLAGGQETQYF.

The sample holds one count of this clone. This rearrangement joins TRBV28 to TRBJ2-1; 7 positions agree with TRBD1. CDR1 MDHEN and CDR2 SYDVKM come from the germline V gene. V was pared by 6 bases and J by 2 bases, with 7 bases of the junction left unmatched. This CDR3 is built from 15 residues. CDR3 nucleotide sequence: TGTGCCAGCAGCACACAGGGGAGCCCCTACAATGAGCAGTTCTTC. It translates to CASSTQGSPYNEQFF.

The rearrangement links TRBV6-5 to TRBJ1-1, with TRBD1 as a possible D gene (5 bases). The V gene lost 4 bases and the J gene lost 1 base, with 16 bases spanning the gap. Germline V gene sequence: CDR1 MNHEY, CDR2 SVGAGI. This CDR3 is built from 16 residues. CDR3 residues: CASSFAPWTSNTEAFF. CDR3 DNA: TGTGCCAGCAGTTTCGCCCCGTGGACATCGAACACTGAAGCTTTCTTT.

This clone showed up just a few times. The V and J genes are TRBV5-1 and TRBJ2-3, with D perhaps matching TRBD1 (5 bases). The CDR3 runs to 14 residues. CDR1 is SGHRS, CDR2 YFSETQ, per germline. Trimming took 5 bases from V and 5 from J, leaving 15 bases between them. CDR3 DNA sequence: TGCGCCAGCAGTGATCAGGGAAGGGGAGATACGCAGTATTTT. It is translated as CASSDQGRGDTQYF. The whole variable domain, filled in from reference TRBV5-1 and TRBJ2-3, reads KAGVTQTPRYLIKTRGQQVTLSCSPISGHRSVSWYQQTPGQGLQFLFEYFSETQRNKGNFPGRFSGRQFSNSRSEMNVSTLELGDSALYLCASSDQGRGDTQYFGPGTRLTVL.

The CDR3 region has the DNA TGTGCCAGCAGTGAATTATTTGCGGGAGGGCCAATTTACGAGCAGTACTTC. It specifies CASSELFAGGPIYEQYF. The genes are TRBV6-1 and TRBJ2-7; 9 positions agree with TRBD2. The length of the CDR3 is 17 residues. With V trimmed by 2 bases and J by 4 bases, 12 bases remained unmatched. Germline V lookup: CDR1 MNHNS, CDR2 SASEGT.